This entry concerns a single T cell receptor beta chain. Its target is not known. TCRdb passed the 5' RACE reads through MiXCR, listing each CDR3 protein once. The repertoire includes about 360,000 distinct CDR3 sequences, approximately 22% of them detected once, and approximately 14% sits in the top ten. This sample stems from a study of CD8 T cells in ankylosing spondylitis. Regarding the study as a whole: Some of these motif variants have turned up before, in reports on reactive arthritis synovial fluid and blood.

The CDR3 spans 14 residues. V was shortened by 3 bases and J by 4 bases, with 13 bases between the two germline ends. Sequencing was performed on blood, either unsorted or a sorted T cell fraction (not recorded which). The clonotype comes from a male donor with ankylosing spondylitis or in good health (not recorded which). This chain links TRBV12-3 or TRBV12-4 with TRBJ2-7; no definite D call. CDR3 bases: TGTGCCAGCAGTTTTGGCCTGAGACCTTACGAGCAGTACTTC. Translation gives CASSFGLRPYEQYF.